Below, 10 T cell receptor beta chains from the same sample are listed, as sequenced in a study of PD-1 blockade in classical Hodgkin lymphoma. Measured with immunoSEQ multiplex PCR; TCRdb has only the in-frame clones, and not every one. The sample lists around 45,000 clones, approximately 70% occurring once. Each patient's relapse followed autologous stem cell transplantation, and brentuximab vedotin exposure varied. The sequencing used peripheral blood mononuclear cells (PBMCs), collected before the second cycle of nivolumab. The receptor source for this set is a human donor with classical Hodgkin lymphoma.

This sequence joins TRBV30 and TRBJ2-7; D call uncertain. Trimming took 1 base from V and 6 from J, leaving 4 bases between them. The CDR3 spans 10 residues. Germline loops: CDR1 GTSNPN, CDR2 SVGIG (reference sequence). CDR3: CAWSGGEQYF. The CDR3 DNA is TGTGCCTGGAGTGGGGGCGAGCAGTACTTC.

The chain combines TRBV27 with TRBJ1-2, with 8 nucleotides matching TRBD1. This CDR3 spans 15 amino acids. V shed 5 bases, J shed 4 bases, and the junction held 9 bases outside the gene matches. Per germline, CDR1 MNHEY and CDR2 SMNVEV (reference sequence). The CDR3 protein is CASSARDRSFYGYTF. The CDR3 nucleotides are TGTGCCAGCAGTGCCCGGGACAGGAGTTTCTATGGCTACACCTTC.

The rearrangement links TRBV9 to TRBJ1-1, with 9 bases lining up with TRBD1. The CDR3 consists of 15 residues. The trim removed 4 bases at V and 0 bases at J, leaving 4 bases unmatched. Germline CDR1 is SGDLS and CDR2 is YYNGEE. The CDR3 DNA reads TGTGCCAGCAGCTATGACAGGGGGATGAACACTGAAGCTTTCTTT. It encodes CASSYDRGMNTEAFF.

The chain is built from TRBV9 and TRBJ1-2; TRBD1 matches 7 bases. The ends lost 4 bases at V and 0 bases at J; junction bases unmatched: 9. The CDR3 consists of 16 residues. Germline V lookup: CDR1 SGDLS, CDR2 YYNGEE. The DNA of the CDR3 is TGTGCCAGCAGCAAAACGGGGACAGAAGCTAACTATGGCTACACCTTC. Encoded protein: CASSKTGTEANYGYTF.

The rearrangement joins TRBV19 to TRBJ2-2, with 9 bases aligning to TRBD1. The germline V gene encodes CDR1 LNHDA and CDR2 SQIVND (reference sequence). CDR3 length equals 15 residues. V was pared by 10 bases and J by 7 bases, with 13 bases of the junction left unmatched. The CDR3 nucleotides are TGTGCCACCGCGGCCGGGACAGGGTACCACGGGGAGCTGTTTTTT. It translates to CATAAGTGYHGELFF.

This chain uses TRBV9 with TRBJ1-1; 9 bases are a match to TRBD1. J gave up 3 bases and V 2 bases, and 11 bases lay outside the gene matches. This CDR3 is built from 17 residues. The germline CDR1 and CDR2 sequences are SGDLS and YYNGEE. The CDR3 loop reads CASSVAGTGKGDTEAFF. The CDR3 region has the DNA TGTGCCAGCAGCGTGGCAGGGACAGGGAAGGGGGACACTGAAGCTTTCTTT. Based on the CDR3 plus reference TRBV9 and TRBJ1-1, the full variable domain is DSGVTQTPKHLITATGQRVTLRCSPRSGDLSVYWYQQSLDQGLQFLIQYYNGEERAKGNILERFSAQQFPDLHSELNLSSLELGDSALYFCASSVAGTGKGDTEAFFGQGTRLTVV.

The chain employs TRBV4-2 and TRBJ1-2; possible D gene TRBD1, 5 bases. The CDR3 totals 14 residues. The germline V gene encodes CDR1 LGHNA and CDR2 YNFKEQ. V lost 0 bases and J lost 10, with 15 bases in between. The CDR3 sequence: CASSQDYGGVDYTF. The CDR3 nucleotides are TGTGCCAGCAGCCAAGATTATGGGGGTGTTGACTACACCTTC.

The chain combines TRBV18 with TRBJ1-5; D is unresolved. CDR3 length: 16 residues. Per the germline V gene, CDR1 is KGHSH and CDR2 is LQKENI. V shed 5 bases and J shed 2 bases, with 16 bases lying between them. The CDR3 region has the DNA TGTGCCAGCTCAAATGTAGACTTCGGACGCAATCAGCCCCAGCATTTT. As protein: CASSNVDFGRNQPQHF. Based on the CDR3 plus reference TRBV18 and TRBJ1-5, the full variable domain is NAGVMQNPRHLVRRRGQEARLRCSPMKGHSHVYWYRQLPEEGLKFMVYLQKENIIDESGMPKERFSAEFPKEGPSILRIQQVVRGDSAAYFCASSNVDFGRNQPQHFGDGTRLSIL.

By sample share, this clone is medium-sized. The V gene is TRBV4-3, the J gene TRBJ1-1, with a possible D match to TRBD1 (5 bases). Germline V gene lookup returns CDR1 LGHNA and CDR2 YSLEER. CDR3 length equals 18 residues. V was shortened by 0 bases and J by 1 base, with 18 bases between the two germline ends. The CDR3 spells CASSQDPPLGHPNTEAFF. CDR3 sequence (DNA): TGCGCCAGCAGCCAAGATCCCCCCCTTGGACACCCGAACACTGAAGCTTTCTTT.

CDR3 nucleotides: TGTGCCAGCAGCCCCACTAGCCTCATCTACAATGAGCAGTTCTTC. The encoded protein is CASSPTSLIYNEQFF. This chain links TRBV7-9 with TRBJ2-1; possible D gene TRBD2, 6 bases. Trimming stripped 5 bases from V and 3 bases from J, with 14 bases between. This CDR3 has 15 amino acids. Germline lookup yields CDR1 SEHNR and CDR2 FQNEAQ (reference sequence).